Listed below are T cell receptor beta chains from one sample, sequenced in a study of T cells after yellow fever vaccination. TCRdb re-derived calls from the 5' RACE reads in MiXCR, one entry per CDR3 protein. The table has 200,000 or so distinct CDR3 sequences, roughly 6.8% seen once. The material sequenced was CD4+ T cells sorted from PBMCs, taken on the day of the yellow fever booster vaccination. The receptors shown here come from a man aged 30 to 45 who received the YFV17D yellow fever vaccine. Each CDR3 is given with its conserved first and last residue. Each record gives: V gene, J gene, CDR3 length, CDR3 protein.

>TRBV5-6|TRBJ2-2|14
CASSLGLETGELFF
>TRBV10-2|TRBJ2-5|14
CASRPGPGEETQYF
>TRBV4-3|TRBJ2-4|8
CASPVQYF
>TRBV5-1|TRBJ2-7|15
CASSAGLAGSHEQYF
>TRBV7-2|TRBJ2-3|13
CASSSVTTDTQYF
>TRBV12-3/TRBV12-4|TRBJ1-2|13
CASSLAPLYGYTF
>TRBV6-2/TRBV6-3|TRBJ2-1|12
CATRDPSGEQFF
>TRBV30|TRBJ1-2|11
CAWTGAHGYTF
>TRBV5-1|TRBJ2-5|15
CASSLGTSREETQYF
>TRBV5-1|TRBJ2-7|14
CASSPPGQGYEQYF
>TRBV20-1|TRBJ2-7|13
CSARRQGGNEQYF
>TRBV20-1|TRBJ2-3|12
CSGWSGTDTQYF
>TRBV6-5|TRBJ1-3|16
CASSYWAGGTGNTIYF
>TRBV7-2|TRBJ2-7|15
CASSPGGQSSYEQYF
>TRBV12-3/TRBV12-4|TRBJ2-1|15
CASSHRGGKRFEQFF
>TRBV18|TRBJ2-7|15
CASSPPSGEAYEQYF
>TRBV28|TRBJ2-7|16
CASRLSGRKGPYEQYF
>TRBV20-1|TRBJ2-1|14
CSAAGLAGHNEQFF
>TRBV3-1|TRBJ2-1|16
CASSSTGAVSYNEQFF
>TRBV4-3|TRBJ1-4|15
CASSTAQATNEKLFF
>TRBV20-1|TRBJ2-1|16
CCARDISSSGSSEQFF
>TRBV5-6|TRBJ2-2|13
CASSLETPGELFF
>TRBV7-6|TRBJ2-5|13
CASKAENQETQYF
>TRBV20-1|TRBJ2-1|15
CSVKNPSSPNNEQFF
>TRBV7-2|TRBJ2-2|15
CASSLDGRSTGELFF
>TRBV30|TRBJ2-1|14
CAQIRQGSYNEQFF
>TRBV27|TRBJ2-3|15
CASSLWGLATDTQYF
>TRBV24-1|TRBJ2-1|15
CATMAPRGLGNEQFF
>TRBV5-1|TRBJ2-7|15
CASSTRQGRTYEQYF
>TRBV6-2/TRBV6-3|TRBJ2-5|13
CASNDWGWETQYF
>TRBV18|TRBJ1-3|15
CASSRGWGPGNTIYF
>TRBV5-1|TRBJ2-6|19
CASSLGSDNRGSGANVLTF
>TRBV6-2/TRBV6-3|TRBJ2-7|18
CASSLFGLAGVISYEQYF
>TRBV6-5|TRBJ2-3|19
CASSYSVVFLDSVTDTQYF
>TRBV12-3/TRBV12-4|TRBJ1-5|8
CASSLQHF
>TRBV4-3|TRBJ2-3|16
CASSQQGWTATDTQYF
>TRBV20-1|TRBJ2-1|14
CSATGGLANNEQFF
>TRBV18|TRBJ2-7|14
CASSPVGDVYEQYF
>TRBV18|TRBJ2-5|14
CASSPSANQETQYF
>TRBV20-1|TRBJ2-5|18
CSARDRWGLAAYQETQYF
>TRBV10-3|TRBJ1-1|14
CAISEPAANTEAFF
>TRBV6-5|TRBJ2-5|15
CASSYSGGRGETQYF
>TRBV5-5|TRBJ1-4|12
CASSEFTEKLFF